Below are 26 T cell receptor beta chains sequenced from a single sample in a study of T cells and copy number aberrations in small-cell lung cancer. Profiling relied on immunoSEQ multiplex PCR, and the TCRdb table lists in-frame clones only, not all of them. The table records 470 or so clones, about 90% of them present only once. The specimen was normal tissue next to the tumor. The receptors here all came from a man in his forties or fifties with small cell lung cancer.

V usage is TRBV27 and J usage is TRBJ1-1, with TRBD1 matching 7 bases. The CDR3 has 13 residues. J was trimmed by 4 bases and V by 5 bases; bases with no gene match: 4. Germline loops: CDR1 MNHEY, CDR2 SMNVEV (reference sequence). The CDR3 loop reads CASSTAGGTEAFF. The CDR3 DNA is TGTGCCAGCAGTACAGCAGGGGGCACTGAAGCTTTCTTT.

The rearrangement links TRBV30 to TRBJ2-1, with D possibly matching TRBD1 (6 bases). Germline V lookup: CDR1 GTSNPN, CDR2 SVGIG (reference sequence). CDR3 length: 13 residues. Deletions cut 5 bases from V and 4 bases from J, with 12 bases between. The CDR3 spells CAWDSGTYNEQFF. The CDR3 DNA sequence: TGTGCCTGGGATTCCGGGACATACAATGAGCAGTTCTTC.

The rearrangement links TRBV4-2 to TRBJ1-2; D remains unclear. The germline CDR1 and CDR2 sequences are LGHNA and YNFKEQ. Trimming shortened V by 0 bases and J by 4 bases, and 12 bases separated the two germline ends. The CDR3 totals 15 residues. The CDR3 region has the DNA TGTGCCAGCAGCCAAGACAGTATATCCTTCTATGGCTACACCTTC. Encoded protein: CASSQDSISFYGYTF.

The rearrangement links TRBV28 to TRBJ2-7; 8 bases are shared with TRBD1. The germline V gene has CDR1 MDHEN and CDR2 SYDVKM. V trimming: 10 bases; J trimming: 0 bases; junction bases outside the gene matches: 8. The CDR3 runs to 14 residues. The DNA of the CDR3 is TGTGCCACCGGCGGAGGACAGGGCTCCTACGAGCAGTACTTC. It translates to CATGGGQGSYEQYF.

Here the CDR3 reads CASSRQGITGNTIYF. The CDR3 DNA follows: TGTGCCAGCAGTCGACAGGGAATAACTGGAAACACCATATATTTT. The chain couples TRBV6-5 to TRBJ1-3; 7 positions match TRBD1. Germline V CDR1 and CDR2: MNHEY, SVGAGI. The CDR3 totals 15 residues. After removal of 5 bases from V and 2 bases from J, the junction contained 6 bases not matched to a gene.

About this clone: The junction departs from germline at one end; a sequencing error may be responsible. V is TRBV30 and J is TRBJ2-7, with TRBD2 matching over 7 bases. Germline assignment: CDR1 GTSNPN and CDR2 SVGIG (reference sequence). The CDR3 sequence is 11 residues long. The CDR3 bases are TGTGCCTGGAGCGCCGGGACTAAGAGGCTTTTC. This encodes CAWSAGTKRLF.

This clone was seen a few times. The DNA of the CDR3 is TGTGCCTGGAGTGCCAGAATTCAGGGTCTGCTGCATTTT. Protein product: CAWSARIQGLLHF. The chain joins TRBV30 to TRBJ1-5; possibly TRBD1 for D (5 bases). The ends were cut back, 1 base at V and 15 bases at J, with 19 bases in the middle. Germline V gene sequence: CDR1 GTSNPN, CDR2 SVGIG (reference sequence). This CDR3 is 13 amino acids long.

This clone was observed once. The genes are TRBV2 and TRBJ2-1; D tentatively fits TRBD1 or TRBD2 (6 bases each). V was trimmed by 0 bases and J by 9 bases, leaving 15 bases between them. CDR3 length: 15 residues. Germline loops: CDR1 SNHLY, CDR2 FYNNEI. This chain's CDR3 is CASSEAVWGAGEQFF. CDR3 nucleotides: TGTGCCAGCAGTGAAGCAGTGTGGGGGGCTGGTGAGCAGTTCTTC. The full variable domain, in which reference TRBV2 and TRBJ2-1 provide the parts outside the CDR3, is EPEVTQTPSHQVTQMGQEVILRCVPISNHLYFYWYRQILGQKVEFLVSFYNNEISEKSEIFDDQFSVERPDGSNFTLKIRSTKLEDSAMYFCASSEAVWGAGEQFFGPGTRLTVL.

This clone appeared a single time. The rearrangement joins TRBV7-2 to TRBJ2-7; 9 bases align to TRBD1. In germline, CDR1 is SGHTA, CDR2 FQGNSA. V was pared by 5 bases and J by 2 bases, with 4 bases of the junction left unmatched. The CDR3 is made up of 14 amino acids. CDR3 in amino acids: CASSPGQGPYEQYF. The CDR3 DNA is TGTGCCAGCAGCCCGGGACAGGGCCCCTACGAGCAGTACTTC.

The chain is built from TRBV6-6 and TRBJ1-4; 9 positions match TRBD1. Trimming took 5 bases from V and 7 from J; bases not matched to a gene: 8. The CDR3 sequence is 15 residues long. CDR1 and CDR2 (germline): MNHNY, SVGAGI (reference sequence). This CDR3 reads CASSNPGQGTEKLFF. The CDR3 DNA reads TGTGCCAGCAGTAACCCTGGACAGGGGACTGAAAAACTGTTTTTT.

The J gene is TRBJ1-2, the V gene TRBV28, with a possible D match to TRBD1 (6 bases). CDR3 length: 12 residues. Trimming left V 8 bases short and J 7 bases short, with 14 bases between. Germline CDR1 MDHEN, CDR2 SYDVKM. The CDR3 reads CASLGGWSGYTF. CDR3 bases: TGTGCCAGCTTAGGGGGGTGGAGTGGCTACACCTTC.

The rearrangement uses TRBV27 and TRBJ2-3; 8 nucleotides agree with TRBD2. Germline V gene sequence: CDR1 MNHEY, CDR2 SMNVEV (reference sequence). The CDR3 is made up of 16 amino acids. After removal of 0 bases from V and 3 bases from J, the junction contained 5 bases not matched to a gene. The CDR3 bases are TGTGCCAGCAGTTTATCCAGCGGGAGTTTAACAGATACGCAGTATTTT. It translates to CASSLSSGSLTDTQYF.

This clone occurred a few times. V and J are TRBV14 and TRBJ1-1, with TRBD1 as a possible D gene (5 bases). V was trimmed by 4 bases and J by 1 base, leaving 7 bases between them. Germline V gene sequence: CDR1 SGHDN, CDR2 FVKESK. This CDR3 is 13 amino acids long. The CDR3 loop is CASSPGQNTEAFF. The DNA for the CDR3 is TGTGCCAGCAGCCCCGGACAGAACACTGAAGCTTTCTTT.

The V and J genes are TRBV28 and TRBJ2-5; TRBD1 agrees at 8 bases. V lost 5 bases, J lost 0 bases, and 5 bases stayed unmatched. The CDR3 consists of 15 residues. The germline gives CDR1 MDHEN, CDR2 SYDVKM. This chain's CDR3 is CASSINRGNQETQYF. As DNA, the CDR3 is TGTGCCAGCAGTATTAACAGGGGGAACCAAGAGACCCAGTACTTC.

The V and J genes are TRBV28 and TRBJ2-2; no clear D. The germline V gene has CDR1 MDHEN and CDR2 SYDVKM. V was clipped by 1 base and J by 7 bases, with 7 bases between them. The CDR3 consists of 13 residues. CDR3 region: CASSLLGIGELFF. DNA for the CDR3: TGTGCCAGCAGTTTATTAGGAATCGGGGAGCTGTTTTTT.

The gene calls are TRBV28 and TRBJ1-3, with a tentative D call TRBD1 (5 bases). Germline assignment: CDR1 MDHEN and CDR2 SYDVKM. V was trimmed by 2 bases and J by 4 bases, leaving 9 bases between them. This CDR3 spans 14 amino acids. Written as DNA, the CDR3 is TGTGCCAGCAGTTTAATAGGGGAGGGAAACACCATATATTTT. It specifies CASSLIGEGNTIYF.

The genes are TRBV15 and TRBJ2-7, with 7 bases that match TRBD2. Germline CDR1 is LNHNV and CDR2 is YYDKDF (reference sequence). The CDR3 has 13 amino acids. V lost 0 bases, J lost 5 bases, and 1 base stayed unmatched. The CDR3 region has the DNA TGTGCCACCAGCAGAGAGGCGGGGGACGAGCAGTACTTC. Translating it yields CATSREAGDEQYF.

The V gene is TRBV28, the J gene TRBJ1-1; D uncertain. V gave up 5 bases and J gave up 3 bases, with 13 bases separating them. Germline V gene lookup returns CDR1 MDHEN and CDR2 SYDVKM. The CDR3 loop spans 14 amino acids. CDR3 region: CASSRSGRHTEAFF. CDR3 bases: TGTGCCAGCAGTCGTTCCGGACGGCACACTGAAGCTTTCTTT.

With respect to this clone: The junction departs from the called germline gene at one end, perhaps through a read error. This CDR3 reads CSVGTSGHNEQFF. CDR3 DNA: TGCAGCGTCGGGACTAGCGGTCACAATGAACAGTTCTTC. V and J are TRBV29-1 and TRBJ2-1, with 11 positions matching TRBD2. The length of the CDR3 is 13 residues. The germline V gene encodes CDR1 SQVTM and CDR2 ANQGSEA.

V usage is TRBV5-4 and J usage is TRBJ1-1; perhaps TRBD1 as D (5 bases). CDR3 length: 11 amino acids. Germline lookup yields CDR1 SGHNT and CDR2 YYREEE (reference sequence). V lost 4 bases to trimming and J lost 8 bases, with 9 bases between them. The CDR3 here is CASSAPGEAFF. CDR3 DNA sequence: TGTGCCAGCAGCGCCCCAGGGGAAGCTTTCTTT.

The chain has TRBV2 and TRBJ1-4, with TRBD1 matching 8 bases. V gave up 4 bases and J gave up 8 bases; unmatched junction bases: 6. Germline lookup yields CDR1 SNHLY and CDR2 FYNNEI. This CDR3 comprises 14 residues. CDR3 in amino acids: CASSATGGDEKLFF. The CDR3 region has the DNA TGTGCCAGCAGTGCCACAGGGGGGGACGAAAAACTGTTTTTT.

V is TRBV29-1 and J is TRBJ1-1; D is ambiguous. The CDR3 length is 15 residues. CDR1 is SQVTM, CDR2 ANQGSEA, per germline. Trimming shortened V by 3 bases and J by 1 base, and 15 bases separated the two germline ends. CDR3 DNA sequence: TGCAGCGTTGACGGCGAGAACAGAAAGAACACTGAAGCTTTCTTT. This encodes CSVDGENRKNTEAFF. The variable domain in full, completed from reference TRBV29-1 and TRBJ1-1, reads SAVISQKPSRDICQRGTSLTIQCQVDSQVTMMFWYRQQPGQSLTLIATANQGSEATYESGFVIDKFPISRPNLTFSTLTVSNMSPEDSSIYLCSVDGENRKNTEAFFGQGTRLTVV.

V usage is TRBV6-6 and J usage is TRBJ1-4, with D unresolved. Trimming pared 2 bases from V and 7 bases from J, leaving 8 bases between. Looked up from germline, CDR1 is MNHNY and CDR2 is SVGAGI (reference sequence). This CDR3 has 13 amino acids. The chain's CDR3 is CASSYVGFEKLFF. CDR3 nucleotides: TGTGCCAGCAGTTACGTGGGATTTGAAAAACTGTTTTTT.

The chain links TRBV2 to TRBJ2-7, with 8 positions matching TRBD1. The germline CDR1 and CDR2 sequences are SNHLY and FYNNEI. With 2 bases clipped from V and 5 bases from J, the junction kept 5 bases outside the gene matches. The CDR3 totals 14 residues. CDR3 in amino acids: CASSEYGQGNEQYF. CDR3 coding DNA: TGTGCCAGCAGTGAATACGGACAGGGTAACGAGCAGTACTTC.

The chain has TRBV4-2 and TRBJ2-3; 14 bases agree with TRBD2. CDR1 and CDR2 (germline): LGHNA, YNFKEQ. The CDR3 covers 20 residues. With V trimmed by 1 base and J by 1 base, 10 bases remained unmatched. The CDR3 protein is CASSQVPRGTSGSRTDTQYF. Here the CDR3 DNA reads TGTGCCAGCAGCCAAGTACCTAGGGGGACTAGCGGGAGCCGCACAGATACGCAGTATTTT.

The rearrangement links TRBV6-5 to TRBJ1-2, with a weak D call TRBD1 (5 bases). The CDR3 contains 14 residues. The V end lost 0 bases, the J end lost 2 bases, and 7 bases lay between the germline ends. From germline, CDR1 is MNHEY and CDR2 SVGAGI. The CDR3 region is CASSYSKGNYGYTF. Here the CDR3 DNA reads TGTGCCAGCAGTTACTCGAAGGGGAACTATGGCTACACCTTC.